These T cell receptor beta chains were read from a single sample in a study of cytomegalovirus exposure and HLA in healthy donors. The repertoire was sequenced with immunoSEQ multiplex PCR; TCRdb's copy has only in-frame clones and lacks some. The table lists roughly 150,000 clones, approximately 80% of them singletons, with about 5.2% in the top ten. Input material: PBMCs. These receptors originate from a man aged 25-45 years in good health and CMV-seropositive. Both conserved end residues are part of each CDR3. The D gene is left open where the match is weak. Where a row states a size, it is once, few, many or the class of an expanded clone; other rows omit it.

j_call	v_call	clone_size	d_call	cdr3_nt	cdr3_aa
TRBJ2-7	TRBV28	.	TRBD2	TGTGCCAGCAGTCCAAGTACGGGGGGGGCTCACGAGCAGTACTTC	CASSPSTGGAHEQYF
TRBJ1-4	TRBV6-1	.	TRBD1	TGTGCCAGCAGAAACCGGGACAGTGATCGTGAAAAACTGTTTTTT	CASRNRDSDREKLFF
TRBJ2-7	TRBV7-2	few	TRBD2	TGTGCCAGCAGCTTACTAGCGGCCTACGAGCAGTACTTC	CASSLLAAYEQYF
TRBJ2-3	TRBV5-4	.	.	TGTGCCAGCAGCTTGCGGGGAGATACGCAGTATTTT	CASSLRGDTQYF
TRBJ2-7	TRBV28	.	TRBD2	TGTGCCAGCAGTTTCTACACTAGCGGGGGGGCTAGCTCCGAGCAGTACTTC	CASSFYTSGGASSEQYF
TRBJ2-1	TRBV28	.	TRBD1	TGTGCCAGCAGTTTGGCCTTGGGGACAGGGACCCTCTACAATGAGCAGTTCTTC	CASSLALGTGTLYNEQFF
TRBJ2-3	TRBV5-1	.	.	TGCGCCAGCAGCTTGGGGCAGGGCCGCACAGATACGCAGTATTTT	CASSLGQGRTDTQYF
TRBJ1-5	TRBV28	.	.	TGTGCCAGCAGTTCCCTTGACAGGACTCAGCCCCAGCATTTT	CASSSLDRTQPQHF
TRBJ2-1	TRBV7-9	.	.	TGTGCCAGCAGCTTGTTCAGGGTAGATGAGCAGTTCTTC	CASSLFRVDEQFF
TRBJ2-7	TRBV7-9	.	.	TGTGCCAGCAGCTTAGGCACAGGGAAATTCTACGAGCAGTACTTC	CASSLGTGKFYEQYF
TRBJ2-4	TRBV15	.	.	TGTGCCACCAGCAGGCGAGATTTACTAGCCAAAAACATTCAGTACTTC	CATSRRDLLAKNIQYF
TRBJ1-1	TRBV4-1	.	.	TGCGCCAGCAGCCAAACGGAAACGGGAAAAGCTTTCTTT	CASSQTETGKAFF
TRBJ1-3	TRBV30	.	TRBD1	TGTGCCTGGGCGCTGGACAGGGCGAACACCATATATTTT	CAWALDRANTIYF
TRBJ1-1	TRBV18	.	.	TGTGCCAGCTCACCCTTCACAGGTGGGACTGAAGCTTTCTTT	CASSPFTGGTEAFF
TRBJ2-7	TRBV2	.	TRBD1	TGTGCCAGCAGATCGGACAGGAGCTTCTACGAGCAGTACTTC	CASRSDRSFYEQYF
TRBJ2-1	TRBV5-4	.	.	TGTGCCAGCAGCCCCGGGTTCGCCTACAATGAGCAGTTCTTC	CASSPGFAYNEQFF
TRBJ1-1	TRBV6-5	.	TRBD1	TGTGCCAGCCTGGGACAGGGGTCGGTGAACACTGAAGCTTTCTTT	CASLGQGSVNTEAFF
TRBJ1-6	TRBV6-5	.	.	TGTGCCAGCAGTTACAGGGGGATTTCACCCCTCCACTTT	CASSYRGISPLHF
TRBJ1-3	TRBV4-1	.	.	TGCGCCAGCAGCCAAGATCTAGCGGGGGGTGGAAACACCATATATTTT	CASSQDLAGGGNTIYF
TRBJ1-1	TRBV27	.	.	TGTGCCAGCAGTTTATCCGGTCAGAACACTGAAGCTTTCTTT	CASSLSGQNTEAFF
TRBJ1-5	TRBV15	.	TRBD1	TGTGCCACCAGCCAGGACAGGCGTAGCAATCAGCCCCAGCATTTT	CATSQDRRSNQPQHF
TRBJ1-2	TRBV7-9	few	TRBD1	TGTGCCAGCAGCATACAGGGGAACTATGGCTACACCTTC	CASSIQGNYGYTF
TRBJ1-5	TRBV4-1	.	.	TGCGCCAGCAGCCAAACAACAGGTAGCAATCAGCCCCAGCATTTT	CASSQTTGSNQPQHF
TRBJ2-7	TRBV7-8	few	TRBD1	TGTGCCAGCAGCGCTTGGACAGGTGCTTTCGAGCAGTACTTC	CASSAWTGAFEQYF
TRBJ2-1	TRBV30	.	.	TGTGCCTGGAGGAAAGCCTTTGGGGGGAATGAGCAGTTCTTC	CAWRKAFGGNEQFF
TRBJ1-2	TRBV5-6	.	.	TGTGCCAGCAGTTACCTACCCCCCCGGGAATATGGCTACACCTTC	CASSYLPPREYGYTF
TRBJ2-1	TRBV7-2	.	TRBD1	TGTGCCAGCAGCTTAAGGGGACAGGGGGTGGATGAGCAGTTCTTC	CASSLRGQGVDEQFF
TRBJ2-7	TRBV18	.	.	TGTGCCAGCTCACGCGGGCCGAGCTCCTACGAGCAGTACTTC	CASSRGPSSYEQYF
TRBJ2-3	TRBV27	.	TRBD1	TGTGCCAGCAGTCCATACAGGGGGATGGGCACAGATACGCAGTATTTT	CASSPYRGMGTDTQYF
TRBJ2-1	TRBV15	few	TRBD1	TGTGCCACCGCCCTCGGACAGGGGCTGTCCTACAATGAGCAGTTCTTC	CATALGQGLSYNEQFF
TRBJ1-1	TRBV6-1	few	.	TGTGCCAGCAGAGACTGGAGGGACACTGAAGCTTTCTTT	CASRDWRDTEAFF
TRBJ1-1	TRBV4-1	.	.	TGCGCCAGCAGCCAAGATGGGACGGGGGGCACTGAAGCTTTCTTT	CASSQDGTGGTEAFF
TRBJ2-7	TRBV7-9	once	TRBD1	TGTGCCAGCAGCACTACTCAGGGGGCCGACGAGCAGTACTTC	CASSTTQGADEQYF